This T cell receptor (beta chain) was captured by sequencing in a study of T cells in Graves' hyperthyroidism and ophthalmopathy. Study findings and constraints: Ophthalmopathy and stable hyperthyroidism were told apart by a 13 V-J model. Among thyroid clonotypes expanded above 0.001, most also appeared in blood.

Exclusion followed for patients with uncontrolled infection, other autoimmune disease, pregnancy or lactation. This clonotype was detected many times. The antigen is unknown. It was RNA transcripts that yielded the amplified TCR beta CDR3 regions. When the TCR CDR3 underwent first-round RT-PCR, the HTBI primer set was used. TCRdb ran MiXCR on the multiplex PCR reads and lists one entry per CDR3 protein. This sample has about 560,000 distinct CDR3 sequences, with over 15% found just once. The sequenced sample was blood. The sequence was obtained from a woman between 18 and 30 years old with Graves' hyperthyroidism.

The CDR3 DNA reads as TGTGCCAGCAGCTTAGAGACAGCGGGGGGCACTGAAGCTTTCTTT. Amino acids: CASSLETAGGTEAFF. The chain has TRBV11-3 and TRBJ1-1; D might be TRBD1 (5 bases). Germline lookup yields CDR1 SGHNT and CDR2 YENEEA. V was shortened by 0 bases and J by 4 bases, with 12 bases between the two germline ends. This CDR3 is built from 15 residues. The whole variable domain, remainder taken from reference TRBV11-3 and TRBJ1-1, is EAGVVQSPRYKIIEKKQPVAFWCNPISGHNTLYWYLQNLGQGPELLIRYENEEAVDDSQLPKDRFSAERLKGVDSTLKIQPAELGDSAVYLCASSLETAGGTEAFFGQGTRLTVV.